These 8 T cell receptor beta chains originate from one sample sequenced in a study of cytomegalovirus exposure and HLA in healthy donors. PCR primers comprised 60 Vbeta and 13 Jbeta primers. Repertoires were generated with immunoSEQ multiplex PCR, while TCRdb's copy carries only in-frame clones and drops some. The sample shows about 130,000 clones, 70% to 85% of them seen only once. The sample comprised PBMCs. These receptors were collected from a boy aged 2 to 10 in good health and CMV-seronegative.

The rearrangement uses TRBV6-1 and TRBJ1-2; TRBD1 matches 7 bases. Germline CDR1 and CDR2: MNHNS and SASEGT. The CDR3 runs 13 residues. With V trimmed by 6 bases and J by 8 bases, 9 bases remained unmatched. The CDR3 spells CASSPRQGRGYTF. The CDR3 DNA is TGTGCCAGCAGCCCTCGACAGGGTCGGGGCTACACCTTC.

V usage is TRBV19 and J usage is TRBJ2-1; 9 bases align to TRBD1. In germline, CDR1 is LNHDA, CDR2 SQIVND (reference sequence). The CDR3 covers 16 residues. Trimming at V came to 7 bases and at J to 7 bases, leaving 14 bases not matched to a gene. CDR3 coding DNA: TGTGCCAGTACCGCACAGGCAGGGACAGGGTATAATGAGCAGTTCTTC. This translates into CASTAQAGTGYNEQFF.

V is TRBV7-2 and J is TRBJ2-1, with D unclear. The CDR3 has 15 residues. CDR1 is SGHTA, CDR2 FQGNSA, per germline. V shed 4 bases and J shed 0 bases, with 10 bases lying between them. CDR3 coding DNA: TGTGCCAGCAGCTCGACTTGGAGCTCCTACAATGAGCAGTTCTTC. It is translated as CASSSTWSSYNEQFF.

The V and J genes are TRBV2 and TRBJ1-5, with 7 bases aligning to TRBD1. The CDR3 loop spans 16 amino acids. CDR1 and CDR2 from the germline V gene are SNHLY and FYNNEI. V shed 4 bases, J shed 0 bases, and the junction held 6 bases outside the gene matches. The CDR3 loop is CASSAPGTDSNQPQHF. As DNA, the CDR3 is TGTGCCAGCAGTGCTCCCGGGACAGATAGCAATCAGCCCCAGCATTTT.

V gene TRBV5-4 combines with J gene TRBJ1-1; D remains ambiguous. Trimming removed 1 base from V and 5 bases from J, with 9 bases in between. The CDR3 sequence is 13 residues long. Germline CDR1 SGHNT, CDR2 YYREEE (reference sequence). The CDR3 DNA sequence: TGTGCCAGCAGCTTGTTCGGGGATACTGAAGCTTTCTTT. The encoded protein is CASSLFGDTEAFF. Full variable domain (outside the CDR3, taken from reference TRBV5-4 and TRBJ1-1): ETGVTQSPTHLIKTRGQQVTLRCSSQSGHNTVSWYQQALGQGPQFIFQYYREEENGRGNFPPRFSGLQFPNYSSELNVNALELDDSALYLCASSLFGDTEAFFGQGTRLTVV.

The J gene is TRBJ1-2, the V gene TRBV7-6, with D uncertain. This CDR3 spans 17 amino acids. V was trimmed by 4 bases and J by 1 base, leaving 19 bases between them. CDR1 and CDR2 (germline): SGHVS, FNYEAQ. CDR3: CASSSQWRPSFNYGYTF. Written as DNA, the CDR3 is TGTGCCAGCAGCTCCCAATGGCGGCCGTCCTTTAACTATGGCTACACCTTC.

V gene TRBV9 combines with J gene TRBJ2-1, with a possible D match to TRBD2 (6 bases). CDR1 is SGDLS, CDR2 YYNGEE, per germline. The V and J ends lost 4 bases and 7 bases respectively, with 18 bases between them. The CDR3 has 15 amino acids. CDR3 bases: TGTGCCAGCAGCTCTATGGAGGGCCTTGGTAATGAGCAGTTCTTC. Its protein is CASSSMEGLGNEQFF. The variable domain in full, completed from reference TRBV9 and TRBJ2-1, reads DSGVTQTPKHLITATGQRVTLRCSPRSGDLSVYWYQQSLDQGLQFLIQYYNGEERAKGNILERFSAQQFPDLHSELNLSSLELGDSALYFCASSSMEGLGNEQFFGPGTRLTVL.

J is TRBJ1-5 and V is TRBV9, with D hard to call. Per the germline V gene, CDR1 is SGDLS and CDR2 is YYNGEE. Trimming pared 4 bases from V and 3 bases from J, leaving 11 bases between. The CDR3 spans 14 residues. This chain's CDR3 is CASSPRAHNQPQHF. The DNA for the CDR3 is TGTGCCAGCAGCCCGAGGGCCCACAATCAGCCCCAGCATTTT.